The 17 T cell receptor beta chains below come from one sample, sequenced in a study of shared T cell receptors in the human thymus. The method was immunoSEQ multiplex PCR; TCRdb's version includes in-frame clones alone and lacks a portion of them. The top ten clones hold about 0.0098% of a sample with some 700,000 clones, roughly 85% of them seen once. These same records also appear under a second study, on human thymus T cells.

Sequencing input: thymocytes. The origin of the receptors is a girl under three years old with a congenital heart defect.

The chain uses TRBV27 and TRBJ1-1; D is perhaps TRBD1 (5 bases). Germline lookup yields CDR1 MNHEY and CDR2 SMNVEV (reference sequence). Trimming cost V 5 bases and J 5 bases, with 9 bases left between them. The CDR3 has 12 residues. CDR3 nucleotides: TGTGCCAGCAGTGGGGGGGAAACTGAAGCTTTCTTT. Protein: CASSGGETEAFF.

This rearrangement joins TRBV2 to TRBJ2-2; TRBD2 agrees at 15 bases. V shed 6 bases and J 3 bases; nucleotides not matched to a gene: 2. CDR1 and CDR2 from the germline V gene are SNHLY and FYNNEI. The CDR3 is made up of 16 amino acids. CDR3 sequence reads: CASRRTSGGDTGELFF. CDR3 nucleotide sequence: TGTGCCAGCAGACGGACTAGCGGGGGGGACACCGGGGAGCTGTTTTTT.

CDR3 amino acids: CASSQGDLSYEQYF. The CDR3 bases are TGTGCCAGCAGTCAGGGGGACCTTTCCTACGAGCAGTACTTC. This sequence joins TRBV6-1 and TRBJ2-7; 7 nucleotides align to TRBD1. V gave up 5 bases and J gave up 1 base; unmatched junction bases: 5. There are 14 residues in the CDR3. The germline V gene has CDR1 MNHNS and CDR2 SASEGT.

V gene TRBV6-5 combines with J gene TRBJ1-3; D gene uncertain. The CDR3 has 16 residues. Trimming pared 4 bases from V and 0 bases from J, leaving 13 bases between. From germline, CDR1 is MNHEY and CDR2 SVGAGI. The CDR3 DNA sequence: TGTGCCAGCAGTTTTTCCTTCCCGGGCTCTGGAAACACCATATATTTT. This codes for CASSFSFPGSGNTIYF.

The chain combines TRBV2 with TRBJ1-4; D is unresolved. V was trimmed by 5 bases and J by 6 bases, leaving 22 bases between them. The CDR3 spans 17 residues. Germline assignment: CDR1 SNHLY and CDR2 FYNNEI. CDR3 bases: TGTGCCAGCAGTAGAGAAAGACCGCGACTCCTTGATGAAAAACTGTTTTTT. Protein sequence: CASSRERPRLLDEKLFF. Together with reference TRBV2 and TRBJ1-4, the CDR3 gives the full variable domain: EPEVTQTPSHQVTQMGQEVILRCVPISNHLYFYWYRQILGQKVEFLVSFYNNEISEKSEIFDDQFSVERPDGSNFTLKIRSTKLEDSAMYFCASSRERPRLLDEKLFFGSGTQLSVL.

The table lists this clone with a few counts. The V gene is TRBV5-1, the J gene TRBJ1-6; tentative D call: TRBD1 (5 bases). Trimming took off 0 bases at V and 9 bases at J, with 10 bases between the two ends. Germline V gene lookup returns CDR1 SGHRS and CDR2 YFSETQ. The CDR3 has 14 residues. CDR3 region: CASSLGQSSSPLHF. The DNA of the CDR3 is TGCGCCAGCAGCTTGGGACAGTCCAGTTCACCCCTCCACTTT. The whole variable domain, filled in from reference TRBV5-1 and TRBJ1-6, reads KAGVTQTPRYLIKTRGQQVTLSCSPISGHRSVSWYQQTPGQGLQFLFEYFSETQRNKGNFPGRFSGRQFSNSRSEMNVSTLELGDSALYLCASSLGQSSSPLHFGNGTRLTVT.

In DNA, the CDR3 is TGTGCCAGCAGCTTCTATGACAGGGGGCGGGTCCTCCTCCACTTT. Amino acids: CASSFYDRGRVLLHF. V and J are TRBV7-9 and TRBJ1-6, with 10 positions matching TRBD1. The germline V gene encodes CDR1 SEHNR and CDR2 FQNEAQ (reference sequence). Trimming took 3 bases from V and 15 from J; bases not matched to a gene: 11. The CDR3 has 15 amino acids.

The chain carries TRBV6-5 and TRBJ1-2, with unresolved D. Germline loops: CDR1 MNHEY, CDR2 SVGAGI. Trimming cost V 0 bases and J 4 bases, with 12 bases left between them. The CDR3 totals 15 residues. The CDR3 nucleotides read TGTGCCAGCAGTTACTCGGGCAGCAGTTTCTATGGCTACACCTTC. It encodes CASSYSGSSFYGYTF.

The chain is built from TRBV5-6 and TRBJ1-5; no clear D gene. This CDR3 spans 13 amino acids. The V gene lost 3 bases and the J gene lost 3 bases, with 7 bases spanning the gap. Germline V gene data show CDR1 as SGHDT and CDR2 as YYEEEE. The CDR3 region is CASSCGLNQPQHF. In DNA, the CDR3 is TGTGCCAGCAGCTGTGGACTCAATCAGCCCCAGCATTTT. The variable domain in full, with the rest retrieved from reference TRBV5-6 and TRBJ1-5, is DAGVTQSPTHLIKTRGQQVTLRCSPKSGHDTVSWYQQALGQGPQFIFQYYEEEERQRGNFPDRFSGHQFPNYSSELNVNALLLGDSALYLCASSCGLNQPQHFGDGTRLSIL.

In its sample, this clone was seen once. CDR3 residues: CASSTNFRWYSYNSPLHF. CDR3 coding DNA: TGTGCCAGCAGTACCAACTTCCGGTGGTACTCCTATAATTCACCCCTCCACTTT. The J gene is TRBJ1-6, the V gene TRBV21-1. TRBV21-1 is listed as a pseudogene. This CDR3 is 18 amino acids long.

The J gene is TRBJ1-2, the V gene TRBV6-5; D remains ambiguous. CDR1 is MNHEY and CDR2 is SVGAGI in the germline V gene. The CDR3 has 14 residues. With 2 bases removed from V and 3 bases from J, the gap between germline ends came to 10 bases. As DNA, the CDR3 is TGTGCCAGCAGTTACCGGGATCTCCACTATGGCTACACCTTC. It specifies CASSYRDLHYGYTF.

The CDR3 DNA is TGTGCCAGCAGCTTAAAAGGACTAGCGGGGGCCTGGAACACCGGGGAGCTGTTTTTT. Translating it yields CASSLKGLAGAWNTGELFF. The chain carries TRBV7-9 and TRBJ2-2; 13 nucleotides align to TRBD2. The CDR3 length is 19 residues. The junction had 7 bases not matched to a gene; V was cut back by 2 bases and J by 1 base. Germline V gene lookup returns CDR1 SEHNR and CDR2 FQNEAQ (reference sequence).

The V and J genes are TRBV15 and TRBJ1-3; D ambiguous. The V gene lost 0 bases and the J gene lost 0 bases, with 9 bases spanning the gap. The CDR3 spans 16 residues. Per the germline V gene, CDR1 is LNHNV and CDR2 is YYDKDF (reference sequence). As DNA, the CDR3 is TGTGCCACCAGCAGAGAGGAGGCACTCTCTGGAAACACCATATATTTT. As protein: CATSREEALSGNTIYF.

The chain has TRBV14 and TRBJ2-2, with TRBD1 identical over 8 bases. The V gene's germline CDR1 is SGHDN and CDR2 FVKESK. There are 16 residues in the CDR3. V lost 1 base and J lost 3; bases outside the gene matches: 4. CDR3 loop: CASSQVPGQDTGELFF. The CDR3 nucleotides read TGTGCCAGCAGCCAAGTGCCGGGACAGGACACCGGGGAGCTGTTTTTT.

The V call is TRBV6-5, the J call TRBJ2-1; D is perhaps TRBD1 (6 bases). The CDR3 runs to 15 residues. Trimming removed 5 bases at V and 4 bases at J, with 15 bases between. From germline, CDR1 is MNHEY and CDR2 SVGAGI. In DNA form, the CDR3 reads TGTGCCAGCAGTAAAGTCCAGGGGATGTACAATGAGCAGTTCTTC. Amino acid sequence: CASSKVQGMYNEQFF.

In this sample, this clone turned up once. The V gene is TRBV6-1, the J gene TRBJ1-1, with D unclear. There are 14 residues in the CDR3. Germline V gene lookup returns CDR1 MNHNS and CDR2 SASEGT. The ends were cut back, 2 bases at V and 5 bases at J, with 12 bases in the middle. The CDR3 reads CASSEPGRATEAFF. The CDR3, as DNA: TGTGCCAGCAGTGAACCGGGGAGGGCGACTGAAGCTTTCTTT.

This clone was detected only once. The CDR3 sequence is CASRLPRQGSSYEQYF. CDR3 DNA: TGTGCCAGCAGACTTCCAAGACAGGGTAGCTCCTACGAGCAGTACTTC. The chain is built from TRBV6-6 and TRBJ2-7, with TRBD1 matching over 7 bases. Losses at the gene ends were 6 bases for V and 0 bases for J; bases not matched to a gene: 11. Germline V gene sequence: CDR1 MNHNY, CDR2 SVGAGI (reference sequence). This CDR3 comprises 16 residues.